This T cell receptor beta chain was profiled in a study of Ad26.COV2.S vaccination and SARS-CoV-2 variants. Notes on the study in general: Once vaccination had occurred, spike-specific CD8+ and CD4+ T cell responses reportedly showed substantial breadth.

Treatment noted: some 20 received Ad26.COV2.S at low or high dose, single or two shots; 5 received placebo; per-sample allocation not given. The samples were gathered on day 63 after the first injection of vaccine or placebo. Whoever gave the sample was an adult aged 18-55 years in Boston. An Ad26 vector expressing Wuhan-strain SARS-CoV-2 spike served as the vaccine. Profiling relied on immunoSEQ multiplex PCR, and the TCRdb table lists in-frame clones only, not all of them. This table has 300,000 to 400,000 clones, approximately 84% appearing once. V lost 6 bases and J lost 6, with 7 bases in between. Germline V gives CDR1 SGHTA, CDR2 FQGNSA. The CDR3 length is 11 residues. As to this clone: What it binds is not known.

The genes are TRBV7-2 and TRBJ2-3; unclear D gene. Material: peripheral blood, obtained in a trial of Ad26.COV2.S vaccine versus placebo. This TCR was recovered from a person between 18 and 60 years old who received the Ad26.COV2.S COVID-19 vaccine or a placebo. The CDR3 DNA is TGTGCCAGCAGATCCGTTGATACGCAGTATTTT. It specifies CASRSVDTQYF. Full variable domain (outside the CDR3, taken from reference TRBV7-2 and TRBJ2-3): GAGVSQSPSNKVTEKGKDVELRCDPISGHTALYWYRQSLGQGLEFLIYFQGNSAPDKSGLPSDRFSAERTGGSVSTLTIQRTQQEDSAVYLCASRSVDTQYFGPGTRLTVL.